This T cell receptor beta chain was sequenced during a study of cytotoxic CD8 clonotypes in ibrutinib-treated CLL. In the study overall: The study recorded mean values of almost 260,000 productive templates and under 100,000 productive rearrangements per sample. Study results and caveats: Under therapy, public clonotypes either contracted or stayed stable, and they were uncommon.

TCRdb's copy holds only in-frame clones and misses some; the assay was immunoSEQ multiplex PCR. The table includes 25,000 to 30,000 clones, about three fifths detected once. This clone was picked up one time. The antigen remains unidentified. The sequence was obtained from a human donor with chronic lymphocytic leukemia. Sequencing was performed on PBMCs, taken before ibrutinib treatment.

CDR3 nucleotides: TGTGCCAGCAGCTTAGCGGGAGGCAAAGCTTTCTTT. This translates into CASSLAGGKAFF. This chain joins TRBV7-9 and TRBJ1-1; D is uncertain. The CDR3 covers 12 residues. Per the germline V gene, CDR1 is SEHNR and CDR2 is FQNEAQ (reference sequence). The germline V and J ends were trimmed by 0 bases and 9 bases, with 8 bases remaining between them.